The present entry profiles one T cell receptor beta chain with its context. The specificity of this receptor is unknown. The method was the immunoSEQ multiplex PCR assay. For the multiplex PCR, a mixture combining 60 forward primers for TCR Vbeta segments and 13 reverse primers for TCR Jbeta segments was used. A multiplex PCR assay on genomic DNA amplified the CDR3 region of rearranged TCR beta genes. The Illumina HiSeq System was used to sequence the amplified TCR beta libraries as 87-base-pair reads. Turning to the authors' computational methods: In a later analysis, 77 million or so unique TCR beta chains were counted across the roughly 670 repertoires, and around 10 million of these chains were shared by at least two donors. Raw reads were error-corrected and collapsed into unique sequences by a nearest-neighbor algorithm in which closely related sequences were merged to remove PCR and sequencing errors. V, D and J gene segments were assigned by aligning CDR3 sequences to IMGT reference sequences. For a sequence to be retained, a match of at least six nucleotides was required to both a V gene segment and a J gene segment. A rearrangement was called productive if the CDR3 had no stop codons and remained in frame with V and J, and every other rearrangement was called non-productive. Following IMGT convention, CDR3 was defined as the stretch from the second conserved V-encoded cysteine to the conserved J-encoded phenylalanine. The earlier analysis of 587 of the donors excluded any sequence lacking an unambiguous match to a single V gene segment. An earlier analysis of fewer than 750 of the donors classified V segments as functional when productive rearrangements were above 56.7% and as segregating when the standard deviation between donors was above 5%. A statistical classification framework was developed to diagnose cytomegalovirus status using the catalog of TCR beta chain sequences. In a later analysis, V and J genes were assigned by comparing TCR nucleotide sequences against IMGT/GENE-DB human TR gene sequences. Using the TCRdist pipeline, a later analysis assigned CDR3 sequences along with most-parsimonious VDJ recombination scenarios. In a later analysis, each TCR beta chain was defined by its CDR3 amino acid sequence together with its V-gene family, and reads lacking a unique V-gene family were excluded. As a way to deal with suspected cross-contamination and a sequencing artifact, a later analysis dropped 450 to 700 nucleotide sequences that were highly shared and had low generation probability. A later analysis calculated a clonal expansion index for each public chain from normalized within-repertoire ranks of inferred template counts. In a later analysis, generation probabilities were computed with a VDJ recombination model fitted to out-of-frame rearrangements, and the resulting probabilities were checked against IGoR. A later analysis scored TCR-TCR, TCR-HLA and TCR-CMV co-occurrence with hypergeometric tests, applying a repertoire-size bias correction to TCR pairs. False discovery rates were estimated in a later analysis by permuting HLA or CMV assignments 20 times. A later analysis grouped co-occurring TCRs with DBSCAN, adding TCRdist sequence similarity when clustering within HLA-allele-positive subsets. Repertoires with fewer than 30,000 or more than 120,000 public chains were left out of co-occurrence clustering, as were five repertoires with anomalous nucleotide sharing. In TCRdb, the immuneACCESS table is reduced to in-frame sequences with V and J assigned. These tables do not hold every clone; where another copy was compared, an unresolved V gene accounts for under half, and the others remain unexplained. V, J and clone size reflect that table, while D and trimming were determined from the DNA. The sample's table lists a count of around 74,000 clones. Clones ranked in the top ten supply approximately 4.6% of the sample.

In total, 600 or so healthy bone marrow donors made up the cohort. All cohort members were sampled while nominally healthy, although unrecorded immune exposures were likely present. The donor tested CMV seronegative, placing the donor among the 350 to 400 seronegative members of the cohort. Every donor gave a peripheral blood sample, and the peripheral blood mononuclear cells from that sample were used for TCR beta sequencing. The Qiagen DNeasy Blood Extraction Kit was used to extract genomic DNA from the blood cell samples. The record originates from a study of cytomegalovirus exposure and HLA in healthy donors (dated by TCRdb to the late 2010s). Background for the entire study: An earlier analysis of approximately 590 of the donors reported about 290 Gb of sequence data and some 100 million unique TCR beta sequences from 150 million to 200 million T cells. The study was designed to test whether signatures of past pathogen exposure could be identified by cataloging public T cell receptors. A later analysis re-analyzed previously published TCR beta repertoires from approximately 700 donors and added high-resolution HLA genotyping to study TCR occurrence patterns. On average, roughly 240,000 unique TCR beta nucleotide sequences were sequenced per donor among more than 350 genotyped donors of the cohort, with roughly 18% of those sequences being non-productive. HLA typing included class I and class II loci at four-digit resolution. Along with the roughly 710-subject first cohort, a separate validation cohort of about 110 different subjects was used. Typing coverage varied by locus: about 620-630 donors for A, B, C, DRB1 and DQB1; about 520 for DQA1; more than 600 for DPA1; more than 450 for DPB1. Rather than using new phenotypic data, the later analysis identified candidate immune exposures from TCR beta sequences and from how often those sequences occurred across donors. High-throughput TCR immunosequencing, statistical association of individual TCRs with disease status, and machine learning were combined to predict cytomegalovirus infection status. About five DR-DQ haplotypes were treated as single units for association and clustering because of strong linkage in the cohort. In a later genetic analysis, genome-wide SNP genotypes for about three fifths of the 666 donors were used, and that subset was treated as a discovery cohort. All discovery cohort repertoires had been generated on a single sequencing platform. An early release covering 550 to 700 HLA-typed donors comprised about 300 gigabases of sequencing data and approximately 80 million unique TCR sequences. Donor age, sex, ethnicity and CMV serostatus were compiled together with the repertoire data. Among the approximately 400 genotyped donors, around 81% belonged to the genetic ancestry cluster associated with self-reported Caucasian donors. The study used immunosequencing to profile the T cell repertoires of 666 subjects and linked those repertoires to cytomegalovirus serostatus. An earlier analysis of some 600 of the donors applied high-throughput TCR beta sequencing to assess whether each TCR beta V gene segment acted as functional or pseudogenic. Findings and caveats that apply to the study as a whole: The presence/absence analyses assumed that sequencing depth was roughly uniform across donors, and that assumption may not be true. A later analysis associated 15,000 to 20,000 TCR beta sequences with specific HLA alleles at a false discovery rate of 0.05. When HLA alleles, especially DR and DQ, strongly co-occurred, attributing TCR associations to individual alleles was difficult. Correlated functional status among segregating V segments might be attributable to linkage disequilibrium, but an unknown experimental factor could not be ruled out. A group of highly shared sequence variants was considered likely to be a technical artifact of the sequencing pipeline. HLA typing was unavailable for some donors at each locus, so association tests used only the typed subset. The 87-base-pair reads could not distinguish some IMGT-functional V segments, including TRBV6-2 and TRBV6-3, so those segments were excluded. In a later analysis, HLA-associated TCR beta chains were found to be more clonally expanded and to have lower generation probabilities than equally common non-associated chains. According to a later analysis, parvovirus B19, influenza, CMV and Epstein-Barr virus appeared linked to several top co-occurrence clusters. Most TCR sequences were observed very rarely across donors, whereas some public TCRs were present in many individuals. In vitro tests confirmed that a few of the cytomegalovirus-associated TCR beta chains recognize cytomegalovirus antigens. CMV serostatus was the only immune exposure information available for the cohort. A later genetic analysis reported fewer N-insertions in productive TCRs among donors in an Asian-associated ancestry cluster than the approximately 670-donor mean. Because counts were too low, under 20 rarely observed V segments, including chromosome 9 orphons, were left out of the earlier analysis of 587 of the donors. A further reported finding was that TCR beta sequences accurately predicted the HLA-A and HLA-B alleles for most subjects in the first cohort. A later analysis found that most CMV-associated TCR beta chains appeared HLA-restricted, with HLA associations seemingly driven largely by CMV exposure. A later genetic analysis associated a missense DCLRE1C variant with V-gene and J-gene trimming of TCR beta chains, and an independent cohort replicated the association. The classifier was reported to diagnose cytomegalovirus status with high specificity and sensitivity in both the original and validation cohorts. In a later analysis, the rate of TCR association differed among HLA loci, with DRB1 alleles having the most associated TCRs and HLA-C alleles having the fewest. A total of about 180 TCR beta chains were listed by the study as associated with cytomegalovirus. Only TCR beta chains were sequenced in this cohort, and the absence of alpha or paired-chain data limited detectable features. According to the authors, the approach could potentially be generalized to other disease states and immunological phenotypes. Broadly in line with IMGT annotations, most TCR beta V segments showed up in productive rearrangements about 87% or about 30% of the time in an earlier analysis of several hundred of the donors.

V is cut back by 0 bases and J by 2 bases, with 4 bases in the junction unmatched. The CDR3, from cysteine to phenylalanine, totals 15 residues. Of the read, only the CDR3 DNA is kept; its 45 bases are in frame from base 1. The germline V gene (reference sequence) provides CDR1 SGHNT and CDR2 YYREEE. The source material was PBMCs. The source is a man between 25 and 39 years old in good health and CMV-seronegative. The chain uses TRBV5-4 and TRBJ2-7, with TRBD2 matching 8 junction bases. The nucleotide sequence is TGTGCCAGCAGCTTGGACCCGGGAGGGCCCTACGAGCAGTACTTC. It is translated as CASSLDPGGPYEQYF.